Presented here are 22 T cell receptor beta chains from one specimen sequenced in a study of blood T cell repertoires in COVID-19. Measured with immunoSEQ multiplex PCR; TCRdb has only the in-frame clones, and not every one. The data contain 90,000 to 95,000 clones, 70% to 90% of them singletons. The sample consisted of peripheral blood. The receptors were gathered from a woman at least 80 years old with active COVID-19.

CDR3 in DNA: TGCGCCAGCAGCTTGGAAACGGACACTGAAGCTTTCTTT. As protein: CASSLETDTEAFF. The chain is built from TRBV5-1 and TRBJ1-1; no clear D. The CDR3 runs 13 residues. V lost 0 bases, J lost 3 bases, and 6 bases lay in between. Germline V gives CDR1 SGHRS, CDR2 YFSETQ.

The table lists this clone with a count of one. The rearrangement links TRBV7-2 to TRBJ2-7; tentatively, D is TRBD1 (5 bases). In germline, CDR1 is SGHTA, CDR2 FQGNSA. The CDR3 length is 15 residues. With 3 bases removed from V and 1 base from J, the gap between germline ends came to 13 bases. This CDR3 reads CASSLVRQISYEQYF. DNA for the CDR3: TGTGCCAGCAGCTTGGTCCGACAGATATCCTACGAGCAGTACTTC.

CDR3 DNA: TGTGCCAGCAGCTCTTCCGACGAGCAGTACTTC. Its translation is CASSSSDEQYF. The genes are TRBV3-1 (or the pseudogene TRBV3-2) and TRBJ2-7; no clear D. The ends were cut back, 5 bases at V and 5 bases at J, with 7 bases in the middle. Per germline, CDR1 LGHDT and CDR2 YNNKEL (reference sequence). The CDR3 loop spans 11 amino acids.

This rearrangement joins TRBV28 to TRBJ2-7; TRBD1 agrees at 8 bases. Germline CDR1 is MDHEN and CDR2 is SYDVKM. The CDR3 extends over 13 amino acids. The V gene end was trimmed by 3 bases and the J gene end by 7 bases; junction bases not matched to a gene: 5. CDR3: CASSLAGGDEQYF. The CDR3 coding sequence is TGTGCCAGCAGTTTGGCAGGGGGCGATGAGCAGTACTTC.

This chain joins TRBV25-1 and TRBJ2-3; 10 bases are a match to TRBD2. There are 16 residues in the CDR3. Germline lookup yields CDR1 MGHDK and CDR2 SYGVNS. V shed 5 bases and J 4 bases; nucleotides not matched to a gene: 9. Here the CDR3 reads CASSRASGSGADTQYF. The CDR3 DNA reads as TGTGCCAGCAGTCGGGCTAGCGGGAGTGGTGCAGATACGCAGTATTTT. The full variable domain, rest sourced from reference TRBV25-1 and TRBJ2-3, is EADIYQTPRYLVIGTGKKITLECSQTMGHDKMYWYQQDPGMELHLIHYSYGVNSTEKGDLSSESTVSRIRTEHFPLTLESARPSHTSQYLCASSRASGSGADTQYFGPGTRLTVL.

The chain combines TRBV15 with TRBJ2-6; perhaps TRBD1 as D (5 bases). The CDR3 totals 19 residues. Trimming stripped 0 bases from V and 0 bases from J, with 15 bases between. Germline loops: CDR1 LNHNV, CDR2 YYDKDF (reference sequence). DNA for the CDR3: TGTGCCACCAGCAGAGATACTACAGGCCCTTTCTCTGGGGCCAACGTCCTGACTTTC. This translates into CATSRDTTGPFSGANVLTF. The whole variable domain, filled in from reference TRBV15 and TRBJ2-6, reads DAMVIQNPRYQVTQFGKPVTLSCSQTLNHNVMYWYQQKSSQAPKLLFHYYDKDFNNEADTPDNFQSRRPNTSFCFLDIRSPGLGDTAMYLCATSRDTTGPFSGANVLTFGAGSRLTVL.

V and J are TRBV19 and TRBJ2-1; the D gene is possibly TRBD2 (5 bases). Trimming shortened V by 5 bases and J by 2 bases, and 13 bases separated the two germline ends. This CDR3 is built from 15 residues. Germline CDR1 reads LNHDA; CDR2 reads SQIVND (reference sequence). The CDR3 DNA sequence: TGTGCCAGTAGTCATGGTGGGAGTCCCTACAATGAGCAGTTCTTC. As protein: CASSHGGSPYNEQFF.

This chain joins TRBV4-2 and TRBJ2-5, with 14 bases lining up with TRBD2. V trimming: 1 base; J trimming: 1 base; junction bases outside the gene matches: 5. Germline lookup yields CDR1 LGHNA and CDR2 YNFKEQ. CDR3 length: 18 residues. Written as DNA, the CDR3 is TGTGCCAGCAGCCAAGCCAGACTAGCGGGAGGGATCCAAGAGACCCAGTACTTC. Its protein is CASSQARLAGGIQETQYF.

In this sample, this clone turned up once. The rearrangement links TRBV6-2 or TRBV6-3 to TRBJ1-2; TRBD1 matches 11 bases. In germline, CDR1 is MNHEY, CDR2 SVGEGT. This CDR3 region has 15 residues. J was trimmed by 8 bases and V by 0 bases; bases with no gene match: 5. CDR3 region: CASSYSDRGRIGYTF. CDR3 in DNA: TGTGCCAGCAGTTACTCGGACAGGGGGCGCATCGGCTACACCTTC.

This clone came up once. The rearrangement uses TRBV7-2 and TRBJ2-7, with D possibly matching TRBD2 (5 bases). V was cut by 5 bases and J by 2 bases, with 10 bases left in between. Germline V lookup: CDR1 SGHTA, CDR2 FQGNSA. The CDR3 loop spans 13 amino acids. CDR3 region: CASSPPGTYEQYF. The CDR3 DNA sequence: TGTGCCAGCAGCCCGCCCGGGACCTACGAGCAGTACTTC.

The chain links TRBV5-1 to TRBJ2-5; possibly TRBD1 for D (5 bases). V was clipped by 0 bases and J by 4 bases, with 10 bases between them. The germline CDR1 and CDR2 sequences are SGHRS and YFSETQ. The CDR3 is 14 amino acids. CDR3 in amino acids: CASSLAGQGETQYF. The CDR3, as DNA: TGCGCCAGCAGCTTGGCAGGGCAAGGAGAGACCCAGTACTTC.

The chain carries TRBV6-5 and TRBJ2-7, with a possible D match to TRBD1 (5 bases). In germline, CDR1 is MNHEY, CDR2 SVGAGI. Trimming took 5 bases from V and 7 from J, leaving 15 bases between them. The length of the CDR3 is 13 residues. Here the CDR3 reads CASSSRVDGEQYF. The DNA of the CDR3 is TGTGCCAGCAGTAGCAGGGTGGACGGGGAGCAGTACTTC.

The V gene is TRBV10-3, the J gene TRBJ2-3, with 10 bases aligning to TRBD2. The V gene end was trimmed by 6 bases and the J gene end by 1 base; junction bases not matched to a gene: 7. This CDR3 has 16 residues. In germline, CDR1 is ENHRY, CDR2 SYGVKD. CDR3 coding DNA: TGTGCCATCAGCCCCGGGCTAGCGGGGGGCACAGATACGCAGTATTTT. Protein sequence: CAISPGLAGGTDTQYF.

The chain carries TRBV2 and TRBJ1-5; maybe TRBD1 (6 bases). The V end was cut by 4 bases, the J end by 6 bases, with 10 bases between. Germline V gene data show CDR1 as SNHLY and CDR2 as FYNNEI. There are 13 residues in the CDR3. CDR3 bases: TGTGCCAGCAGTGTCGGGGGGCTTCAGCCCCAGCATTTT. It yields the protein CASSVGGLQPQHF. Full variable domain (rest looked up from reference TRBV2 and TRBJ1-5): EPEVTQTPSHQVTQMGQEVILRCVPISNHLYFYWYRQILGQKVEFLVSFYNNEISEKSEIFDDQFSVERPDGSNFTLKIRSTKLEDSAMYFCASSVGGLQPQHFGDGTRLSIL.

This clone was seen a single time. The chain uses TRBV5-6 and TRBJ1-1; 7 bases line up with TRBD1. The CDR3 has 16 residues. CDR1 is SGHDT and CDR2 is YYEEEE in the germline V gene. V shed 4 bases, J shed 1 base, and the junction held 10 bases outside the gene matches. The CDR3 DNA reads as TGTGCCAGCAGCCGTAAGACAGGGCTTCGGAACACTGAAGCTTTCTTT. Its protein product is CASSRKTGLRNTEAFF.

This sequence joins TRBV7-8 and TRBJ1-4, with TRBD1 matching 7 bases. V lost 5 bases and J lost 5; bases outside the gene matches: 8. This CDR3 is built from 15 residues. From germline, CDR1 is SGHVS and CDR2 FQNEAQ. CDR3 coding DNA: TGTGCCAGCAGCCCTAGACAGGGCGACAATGAAAAACTGTTTTTT. Amino acid sequence: CASSPRQGDNEKLFF.

This clone occurred once. The chain uses TRBV3-1 (or the pseudogene TRBV3-2) and TRBJ2-1; 10 bases agree with TRBD2. The V gene end was trimmed by 0 bases and the J gene end by 6 bases; junction bases not matched to a gene: 8. Germline V gene sequence: CDR1 LGHDT, CDR2 YNNKEL (reference sequence). The CDR3 runs 17 residues. In DNA, the CDR3 is TGTGCCAGCAGCCAAGAGGCAGGTAGCGGGAGGCCCAATGAGCAGTTCTTC. It encodes CASSQEAGSGRPNEQFF.

The rearrangement joins TRBV27 to TRBJ2-2, with 12 nucleotides matching TRBD1. The CDR3 is made up of 19 amino acids. Germline loops: CDR1 MNHEY, CDR2 SMNVEV (reference sequence). Trimming took 5 bases from V and 3 from J; bases not matched to a gene: 13. This chain's CDR3 is CASSPRDRGRFRYTGELFF. CDR3 bases: TGTGCCAGCAGTCCAAGGGACAGGGGGCGTTTTCGATACACCGGGGAGCTGTTTTTT.

V usage is TRBV19 and J usage is TRBJ2-7; 12 bases are a match to TRBD2. The trim removed 6 bases at V and 6 bases at J, leaving 6 bases unmatched. Germline V lookup: CDR1 LNHDA, CDR2 SQIVND (reference sequence). This CDR3 is built from 14 residues. For the CDR3, the DNA is TGTGCCAGTAGATCGACTAGCGGGAGCACCGAGCAGTACTTC. Its translation is CASRSTSGSTEQYF.

The V call is TRBV4-1, the J call TRBJ2-7, with 8 bases aligning to TRBD2. The trim removed 0 bases at V and 3 bases at J, leaving 7 bases unmatched. The V gene's germline CDR1 is MGHRA and CDR2 YSYEKL. The CDR3 covers 16 residues. This chain's CDR3 is CASSQDPPGGFYEQYF. The CDR3 DNA sequence: TGCGCCAGCAGCCAAGATCCCCCGGGAGGGTTCTACGAGCAGTACTTC.

This CDR3 reads CATSSGVGKQFF. CDR3 sequence (DNA): TGTGCCACTTCTAGCGGGGTGGGCAAGCAGTTCTTC. The chain uses TRBV19 and TRBJ2-1, with TRBD2 identical over 9 bases. The V segment lost 10 bases and the J segment 11 bases; nucleotides outside the gene matches: 9. The CDR3 covers 12 residues. Germline-derived CDR1 and CDR2 are LNHDA and SQIVND (reference sequence). The full variable domain, in which reference TRBV19 and TRBJ2-1 provide the parts outside the CDR3, is DGGITQSPKYLFRKEGQNVTLSCEQNLNHDAMYWYRQDPGQGLRLIYYSQIVNDFQKGDIAEGYSVSREKKESFPLTVTSAQKNPTAFYLCATSSGVGKQFFGPGTRLTVL.

This clone was seen just once. This rearrangement joins TRBV5-5 to TRBJ2-5; D perhaps matches TRBD2 (7 bases). Trimming cost V 3 bases and J 1 base, with 19 bases left between them. Germline CDR1 and CDR2: SGHKS and YYEKEE (reference sequence). The CDR3 has 17 amino acids. The CDR3: CASSSPFGGASQETQYF. CDR3 sequence (DNA): TGTGCCAGCAGCTCCCCTTTTGGGGGGGCTAGCCAAGAGACCCAGTACTTC.